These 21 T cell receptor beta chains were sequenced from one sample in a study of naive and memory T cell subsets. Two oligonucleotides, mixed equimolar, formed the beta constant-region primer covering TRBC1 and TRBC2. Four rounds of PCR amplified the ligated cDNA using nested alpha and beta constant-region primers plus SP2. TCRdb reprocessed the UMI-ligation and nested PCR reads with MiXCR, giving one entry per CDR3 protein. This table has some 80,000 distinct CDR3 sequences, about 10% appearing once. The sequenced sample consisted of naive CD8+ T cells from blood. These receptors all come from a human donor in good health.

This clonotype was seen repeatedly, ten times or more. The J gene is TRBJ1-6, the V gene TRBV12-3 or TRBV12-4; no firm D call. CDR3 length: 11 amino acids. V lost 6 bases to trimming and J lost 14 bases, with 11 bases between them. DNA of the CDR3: TGTGCCAGCAGCCCGGGCGGGTCCCTCCACTTT. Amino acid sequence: CASSPGGSLHF.

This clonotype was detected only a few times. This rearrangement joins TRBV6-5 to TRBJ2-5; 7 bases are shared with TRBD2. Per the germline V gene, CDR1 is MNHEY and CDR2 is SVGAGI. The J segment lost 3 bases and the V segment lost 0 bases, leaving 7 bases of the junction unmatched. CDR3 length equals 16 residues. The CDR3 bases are TGTGCCAGCAGTTACTCAGTGGCTAGCGGCAAAGAGACCCAGTACTTC. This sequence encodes CASSYSVASGKETQYF.

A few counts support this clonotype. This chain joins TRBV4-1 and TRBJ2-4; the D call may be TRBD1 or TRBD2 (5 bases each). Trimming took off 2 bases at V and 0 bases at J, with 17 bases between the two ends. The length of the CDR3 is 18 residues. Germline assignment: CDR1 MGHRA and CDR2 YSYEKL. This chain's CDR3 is CASSQISAAGGAKNIQYF. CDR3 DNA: TGCGCCAGCAGCCAAATTTCGGCCGCTGGGGGAGCCAAAAACATTCAGTACTTC.

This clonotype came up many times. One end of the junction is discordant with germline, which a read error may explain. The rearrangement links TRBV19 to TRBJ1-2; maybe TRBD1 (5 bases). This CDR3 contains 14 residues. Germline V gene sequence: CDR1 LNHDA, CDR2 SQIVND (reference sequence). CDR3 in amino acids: CASSIGTWDYGYTF. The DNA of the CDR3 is TGTGCCAGTAGTATAGGGACATGGGACTACGGCTACACCTTC.

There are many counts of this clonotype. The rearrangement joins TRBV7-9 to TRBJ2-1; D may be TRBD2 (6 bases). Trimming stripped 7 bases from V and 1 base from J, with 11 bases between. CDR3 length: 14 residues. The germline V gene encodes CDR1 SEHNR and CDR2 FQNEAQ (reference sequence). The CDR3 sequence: CASTISGSYNEQFF. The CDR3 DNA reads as TGTGCCAGCACCATTAGCGGATCCTACAATGAGCAGTTCTTC.

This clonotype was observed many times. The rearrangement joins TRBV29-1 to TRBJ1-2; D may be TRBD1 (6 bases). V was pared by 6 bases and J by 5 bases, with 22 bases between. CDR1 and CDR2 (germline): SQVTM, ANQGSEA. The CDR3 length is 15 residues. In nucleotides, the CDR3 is TGCAGCGTCCCAAAACCCAAAGAACAGGGATATGGCTACACCTTC. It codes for CSVPKPKEQGYGYTF.

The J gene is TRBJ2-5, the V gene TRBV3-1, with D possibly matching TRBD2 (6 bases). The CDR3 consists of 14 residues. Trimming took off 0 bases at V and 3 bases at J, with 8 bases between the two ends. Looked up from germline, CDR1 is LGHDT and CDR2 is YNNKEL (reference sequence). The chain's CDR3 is CASSQELAEETQYF. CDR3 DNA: TGTGCCAGCAGCCAAGAATTAGCGGAAGAGACCCAGTACTTC.

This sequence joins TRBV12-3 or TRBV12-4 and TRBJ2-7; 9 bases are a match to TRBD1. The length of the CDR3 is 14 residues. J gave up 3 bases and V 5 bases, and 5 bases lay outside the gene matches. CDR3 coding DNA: TGTGCCAGCAGTCCCGGGACAGGGATCTACGAGCAGTACTTC. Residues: CASSPGTGIYEQYF.

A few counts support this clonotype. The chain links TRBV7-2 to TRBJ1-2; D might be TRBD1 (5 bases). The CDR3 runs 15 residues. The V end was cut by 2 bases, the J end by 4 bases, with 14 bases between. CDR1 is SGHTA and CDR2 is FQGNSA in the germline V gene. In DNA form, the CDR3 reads TGTGCCAGCAGCTTATGGGCCGGGGCCTCCTATGGCTACACCTTC. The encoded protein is CASSLWAGASYGYTF. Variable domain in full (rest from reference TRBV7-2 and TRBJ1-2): GAGVSQSPSNKVTEKGKDVELRCDPISGHTALYWYRQSLGQGLEFLIYFQGNSAPDKSGLPSDRFSAERTGGSVSTLTIQRTQQEDSAVYLCASSLWAGASYGYTFGSGTRLTVV.

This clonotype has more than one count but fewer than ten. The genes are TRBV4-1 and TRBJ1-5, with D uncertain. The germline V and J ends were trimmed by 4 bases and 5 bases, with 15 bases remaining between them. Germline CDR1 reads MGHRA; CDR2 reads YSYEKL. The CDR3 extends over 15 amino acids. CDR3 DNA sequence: TGCGCCAGCAGCCCAGGAAGGGAGGGCCATCAGCCCCAGCATTTT. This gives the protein CASSPGREGHQPQHF.

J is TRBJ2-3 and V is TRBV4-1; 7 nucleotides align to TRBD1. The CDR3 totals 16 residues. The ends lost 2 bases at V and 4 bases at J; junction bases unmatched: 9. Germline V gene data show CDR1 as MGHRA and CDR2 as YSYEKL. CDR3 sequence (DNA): TGCGCCAGCAGCCAAAGCCCGACAGGGACCGCAGATACGCAGTATTTT. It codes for CASSQSPTGTADTQYF.

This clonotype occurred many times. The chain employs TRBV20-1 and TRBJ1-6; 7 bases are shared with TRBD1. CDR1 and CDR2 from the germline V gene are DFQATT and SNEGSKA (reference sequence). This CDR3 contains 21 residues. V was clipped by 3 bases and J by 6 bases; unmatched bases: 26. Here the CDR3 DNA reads TGCAGTGCTAGCCTGAACCGGGACAGCATCCCAATAATACCACGTAATTCACCCCTCCACTTT. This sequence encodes CSASLNRDSIPIIPRNSPLHF.

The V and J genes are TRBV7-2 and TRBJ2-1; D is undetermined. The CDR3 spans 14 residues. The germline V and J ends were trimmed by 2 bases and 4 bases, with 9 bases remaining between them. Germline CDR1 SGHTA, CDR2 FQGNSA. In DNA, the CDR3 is TGTGCCAGCAGCTTAAAGGGCCCATACAATGAGCAGTTCTTC. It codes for CASSLKGPYNEQFF.

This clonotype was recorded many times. CDR3 in amino acids: CASSLASGNEQFF. In nucleotides, the CDR3 is TGTGCCAGCAGTTTAGCTAGCGGCAATGAGCAGTTCTTC. V gene TRBV27 combines with J gene TRBJ2-1, with 7 positions matching TRBD2. Looked up from germline, CDR1 is MNHEY and CDR2 is SMNVEV (reference sequence). The V segment lost 2 bases and the J segment 6 bases; nucleotides outside the gene matches: 1. This CDR3 contains 13 residues.

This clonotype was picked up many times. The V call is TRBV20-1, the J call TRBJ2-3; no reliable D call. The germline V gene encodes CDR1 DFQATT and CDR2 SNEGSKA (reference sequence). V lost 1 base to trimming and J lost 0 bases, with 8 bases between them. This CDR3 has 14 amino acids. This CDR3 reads CSARGTFSTDTQYF. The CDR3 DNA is TGCAGTGCTAGAGGGACGTTTAGCACAGATACGCAGTATTTT.

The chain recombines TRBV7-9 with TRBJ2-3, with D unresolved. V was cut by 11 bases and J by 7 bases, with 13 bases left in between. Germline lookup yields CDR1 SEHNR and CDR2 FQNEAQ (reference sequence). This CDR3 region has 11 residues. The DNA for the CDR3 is TGTGCCGGAGATCCCGACCATACGCAGTATTTT. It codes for CAGDPDHTQYF.

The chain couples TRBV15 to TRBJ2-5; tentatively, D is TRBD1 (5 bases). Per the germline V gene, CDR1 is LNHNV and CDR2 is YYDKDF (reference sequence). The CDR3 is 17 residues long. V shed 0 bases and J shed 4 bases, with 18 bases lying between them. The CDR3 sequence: CATSRDLRQPSPETQYF. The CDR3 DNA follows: TGTGCCACCAGCAGAGATCTAAGACAGCCAAGCCCAGAGACCCAGTACTTC.

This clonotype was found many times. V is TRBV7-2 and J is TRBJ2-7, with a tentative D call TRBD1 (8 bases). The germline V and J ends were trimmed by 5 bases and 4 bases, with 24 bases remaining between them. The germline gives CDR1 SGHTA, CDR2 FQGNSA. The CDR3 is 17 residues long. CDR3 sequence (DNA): TGTGCCAGCAGCCCAGGACTAGATCCGGGACAGGTTTACGAGCAGTACTTC. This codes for CASSPGLDPGQVYEQYF.

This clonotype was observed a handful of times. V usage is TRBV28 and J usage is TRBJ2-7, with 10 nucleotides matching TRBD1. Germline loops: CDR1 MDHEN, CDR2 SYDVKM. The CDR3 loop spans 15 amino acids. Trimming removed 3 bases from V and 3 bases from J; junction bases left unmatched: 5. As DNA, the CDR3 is TGTGCCAGCAGTTTTAAGGGACAGGGGTACTACGAGCAGTACTTC. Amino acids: CASSFKGQGYYEQYF.

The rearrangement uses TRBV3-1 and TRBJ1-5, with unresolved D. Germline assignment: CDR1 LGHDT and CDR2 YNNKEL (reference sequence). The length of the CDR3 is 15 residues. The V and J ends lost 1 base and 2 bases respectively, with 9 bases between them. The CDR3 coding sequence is TGTGCCAGCAGCCAAGGACAATCCCGCAATCAGCCCCAGCATTTT. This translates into CASSQGQSRNQPQHF. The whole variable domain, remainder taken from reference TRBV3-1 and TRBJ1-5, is DTAVSQTPKYLVTQMGNDKSIKCEQNLGHDTMYWYKQDSKKFLKIMFSYNNKELIINETVPNRFSPKSPDKAHLNLHINSLELGDSAVYFCASSQGQSRNQPQHFGDGTRLSIL.

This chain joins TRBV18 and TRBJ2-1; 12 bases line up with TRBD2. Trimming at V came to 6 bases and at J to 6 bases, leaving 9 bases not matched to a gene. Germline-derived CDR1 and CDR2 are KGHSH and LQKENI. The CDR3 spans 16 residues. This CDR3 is CASSPSPTSGSNEQFF. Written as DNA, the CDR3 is TGTGCCAGCTCCCCCAGCCCGACTAGCGGGAGCAATGAGCAGTTCTTC. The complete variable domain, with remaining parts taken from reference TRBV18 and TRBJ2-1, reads NAGVMQNPRHLVRRRGQEARLRCSPMKGHSHVYWYRQLPEEGLKFMVYLQKENIIDESGMPKERFSAEFPKEGPSILRIQQVVRGDSAAYFCASSPSPTSGSNEQFFGPGTRLTVL.